The TCR beta chain under discussion was sequenced for a study of blood T cell repertoires in COVID-19. Study as a whole: Some COVID-19 samples were acute and others convalescent; all came from the United States, Italy and Spain.

Per the authors' pipeline: By means of reference gene primer amplification, nucleated cell counts were estimated. Profiled with immunoSEQ multiplex PCR; TCRdb holds only in-frame clones, not every one. V, J and clone size reflect that table, while D and trimming were determined from the DNA. The sample yields 130,000 or so clones, around 63% seen once. V lost 0 bases, J lost 5 bases, and 8 bases stayed unmatched. The germline V gene encodes CDR1 SGDLS and CDR2 YYNGEE. The CDR3 is made up of 17 amino acids. The chain joins TRBV9 to TRBJ2-3, with 11 bases lining up with TRBD2. The TCR originated in a woman aged 70 to 79 with acute or convalescent COVID-19. The sample was peripheral blood. CDR3 region: CASSVAGTSGARDTQYF. The DNA of the CDR3 is TGTGCCAGCAGCGTAGCCGGGACTAGCGGAGCGAGAGATACGCAGTATTTT.